This T cell receptor beta chain appears in the sequencing data of a study of regulatory and conventional T cells in RAG deficiency. This CDR3 spans 15 amino acids. V gave up 5 bases and J gave up 10 bases; unmatched junction bases: 14. Per the germline V gene, CDR1 is GTSNPN and CDR2 is SVGIG (reference sequence). The data were produced by immunoSEQ multiplex PCR, yet TCRdb's version contains in-frame clones alone and is incomplete. The sample lists about 7,800 clones, more than 70% occurring once. This same sample was also taken into another study, of regulatory T cells. This second report adds: The PCR used 52 TRBV and 13 TRBJ primers.

The V and J genes are TRBV30 and TRBJ1-6; 7 bases are a match to TRBD1. This sequence originates from a human donor in good health. Sequencing input: CD8+ T cells sorted from blood. The CDR3, as DNA: TGTGCCTGGGGAGCATCGACAGGGAGCAACTCACCCCTCCACTTT. Translation: CAWGASTGSNSPLHF.